This T cell receptor beta chain was retrieved from a study of blood T cell repertoires in COVID-19. The data were produced by immunoSEQ multiplex PCR, yet TCRdb's version contains in-frame clones alone and is incomplete. The sample lists some 210,000 clones, around nine tenths occurring once. This CDR3 is built from 13 residues. V shed 0 bases and J shed 5 bases, with 7 bases lying between them. The origin of this receptor is a man aged 55 to 69 with COVID-19, enrolled during active disease. The sequenced sample consisted of peripheral blood. The chain is built from TRBV12-3 or TRBV12-4 and TRBJ1-2, with a tentative D call TRBD1 (6 bases). CDR3 nucleotides: TGTGCCAGCAGTTTAGCGGACAGATATGGCTACACCTTC. Protein: CASSLADRYGYTF.